Reported below is one TCR beta chain. Its antigen is unidentified. These data are taken from a study of shared clonotypes between healthy human individuals. Study-level findings and limits: Clonotype sharing across a few donors was observed for around 4.5% of naive CD4 clonotypes.

Clones were read by immunoSEQ multiplex PCR, and TCRdb kept only the in-frame ones, dropping some. The sample holds millions of clones, approximately 95% seen once. Deletions cut 0 bases from V and 9 bases from J, with 6 bases between. This CDR3 region has 12 residues. CDR1 SGHAT and CDR2 FQNNGV come from the germline V gene. Positively selected for CCR7, the CD45RO-negative cells used as naive CD8 cells excluded terminally differentiated effector memory CD45RA+ cells. The sample taken for sequencing was naive CD8+ T cells sorted from blood. The genes are TRBV11-2 and TRBJ2-1; D is unclear. The clonotype originates from a man between 18 and 35 years old in good health. CDR3 DNA sequence: TGTGCCAGCAGCTTAGAAATTAGTGAGCAGTTCTTC. Translation: CASSLEISEQFF.